This TCR beta chain derives from a study of cytomegalovirus exposure and HLA in healthy donors. PCR amplification relied on 60 Vbeta primers (plus 13 Jbeta primers). Using immunoSEQ multiplex PCR, the repertoire was profiled, and TCRdb retains in-frame clones only, with some absent. The repertoire holds 80,000 or so clones, with over 65% as singletons. The V and J ends lost 4 bases and 3 bases respectively, with 10 bases between them. The CDR3 covers 13 residues. Germline V lookup: CDR1 LNHDA, CDR2 SQIVND (reference sequence). The material sequenced was PBMCs. The chain joins TRBV19 to TRBJ2-7, with D unresolved. This sequence originates from a man in his fifties or sixties in good health and CMV-seropositive. This chain's CDR3 is CASSTRPGYEQYF. The DNA of the CDR3 is TGTGCCAGTAGTACCCGACCAGGCTACGAGCAGTACTTC. The full variable domain, rest sourced from reference TRBV19 and TRBJ2-7, is DGGITQSPKYLFRKEGQNVTLSCEQNLNHDAMYWYRQDPGQGLRLIYYSQIVNDFQKGDIAEGYSVSREKKESFPLTVTSAQKNPTAFYLCASSTRPGYEQYFGPGTRLTVT.